This TCR beta chain was identified during a study of cytomegalovirus exposure and HLA in healthy donors. V lost 6 bases and J lost 5; bases outside the gene matches: 4. The CDR3 is made up of 12 amino acids. Germline CDR1 and CDR2: SEHNR and FQNEAQ (reference sequence). Use of 60 Vbeta and 13 Jbeta primers characterized the PCR. The assay was immunoSEQ multiplex PCR, and TCRdb's table has in-frame clones only and misses some. The sample consists of 95,000 to 150,000 clones, around 80% of them appearing once. Every donor was a healthy person donating bone marrow. This clonotype was obtained from a man in his forties or fifties in good health and CMV-seronegative. The sequenced material came from PBMCs. The rearrangement links TRBV7-9 to TRBJ2-7; 7 bases agree with TRBD2. The CDR3: CASRRGGDEQYF. The CDR3 DNA follows: TGTGCCAGCAGGAGGGGAGGGGACGAGCAGTACTTC.